A selection of T cell receptor beta chains follows, all from one sample in a study of blood T cell repertoires in COVID-19. TCRdb's copy holds only in-frame clones and misses some; the assay was immunoSEQ multiplex PCR. Of 120,000 or so clones detected, about three quarters appear once; the ten largest clones hold more than 0.65%. Sequenced material: peripheral blood. The source is a human donor with acute or convalescent COVID-19. The donor label of this sample is uncertain. The CDR3 runs from the conserved cysteine through the conserved F or W. A D gene is named only where the DNA matches it firmly. Size is stated for part of the rows, as once, few or many counts, or as a class when the clone is expanded.

J gene | D gene | clone size | V gene | CDR3 protein | CDR3 DNA
TRBJ2-7 | TRBD1 | NA | TRBV11-2 | CASSLGYRTGGNYEQYF | TGTGCCAGCAGCTTGGGTTATAGGACAGGGGGCAACTACGAGCAGTACTTC
TRBJ1-3 | TRBD1 | NA | TRBV30 | CAWSRQGDTIYF | TGTGCCTGGAGTAGACAGGGGGACACCATATATTTT
TRBJ1-2 | NA | NA | TRBV11-2 | CASSLGAKTNYGYTF | TGTGCCAGCAGCCTAGGGGCAAAGACTAACTATGGCTACACCTTC
TRBJ1-5 | NA | NA | TRBV18 | CASSPSDRNQPQHF | TGTGCCAGCTCACCAAGCGACAGAAATCAGCCCCAGCATTTT
TRBJ1-4 | NA | few | TRBV5-1 | CASRPGGRVNEKLFF | TGCGCCAGCCGCCCCGGGGGGCGAGTTAATGAAAAACTGTTTTTT
TRBJ2-2 | TRBD2 | NA | TRBV2 | CASSALAGGRTGELFF | TGTGCCAGCAGTGCCCTAGCGGGGGGACGGACCGGGGAGCTGTTTTTT
TRBJ1-5 | TRBD1 | NA | TRBV27 | CASSLVGQGPQPQHF | TGTGCCAGCAGTTTAGTGGGACAGGGACCCCAGCCCCAGCATTTT
TRBJ1-1 | NA | NA | TRBV3-1/TRBV3-2 | CASSQERSFVGGLNTEAFF | TGTGCCAGCAGCCAAGAGAGGAGCTTCGTGGGGGGGCTGAACACTGAAGCTTTCTTT
TRBJ1-4 | TRBD1 | NA | TRBV7-9 | CASSWGQGSEKLFF | TGTGCCAGCAGCTGGGGACAGGGGAGTGAAAAACTGTTTTTT
TRBJ1-2 | NA | NA | TRBV5-1 | CASSLTPDYGYTF | TGCGCCAGCAGTCTCACCCCAGATTATGGCTACACCTTC